This entry concerns a single T cell receptor beta chain. CDR1 and CDR2 from the germline V gene are SQVTM and ANQGSEA. This CDR3 spans 13 amino acids. V lost 5 bases to trimming and J lost 0 bases, with 11 bases between them. Treatment given: preoperative locoregional IRX-2 cytokine immunotherapy. Patients received preoperative, locoregional IRX-2 cytokine immunotherapy in a phase Ib study. Generated by immunoSEQ multiplex PCR, the TCRdb table keeps only in-frame clones and is missing some. The repertoire includes tens of thousands of clones, approximately 77% of them detected once, and under 8% sits in the top ten. This specimen belongs to a study of preoperative IRX-2 immunotherapy in early breast cancer.

The TCR comes from a human donor with breast cancer. The input for sequencing was lymph node tissue, taken after IRX-2 immunotherapy. The chain carries TRBV29-1 and TRBJ2-7; possible D gene TRBD2, 5 bases. DNA of the CDR3: TGCAGCGTTCTCGTCGGGAACTCCTACGAGCAGTACTTC. Its translation: CSVLVGNSYEQYF.